What follows are 25 T cell receptor beta chains derived from one specimen sequenced in a study of CD8+ T cells in alopecia areata. RNA was extracted and reverse transcribed into cDNA as the sequencing template. The method was immunoSEQ multiplex PCR; TCRdb's version includes in-frame clones alone and lacks a portion of them. The sample holds roughly 210,000 clones, roughly two fifths seen once. Treatment defined: oral pan-JAK inhibitor, 5-10 mg twice daily. The sequencing here drew on CD4+ T cells sorted from blood, taken at roughly week 38, from a patient treated with tofacitinib. These receptors originate from a human donor with alopecia areata.

This rearrangement joins TRBV7-6 to TRBJ2-7, with 11 bases aligning to TRBD2. The J segment lost 5 bases and the V segment lost 5 bases, leaving 14 bases of the junction unmatched. CDR1 and CDR2 (germline): SGHVS, FNYEAQ. This CDR3 comprises 17 residues. CDR3 nucleotide sequence: TGTGCCAGCAGCCCCCTAGCGGGAGGACGGTTATCCAACGAGCAGTACTTC. It yields the protein CASSPLAGGRLSNEQYF.

This clone was observed a few times. This chain uses TRBV7-2 with TRBJ2-2; no clear D. The CDR3 length is 14 residues. The V and J ends lost 8 bases and 3 bases respectively, with 13 bases between them. The V gene's germline CDR1 is SGHTA and CDR2 FQGNSA. CDR3 loop: CASRPGVDTGELFF. For the CDR3, the DNA is TGTGCCAGCCGCCCGGGTGTGGACACCGGGGAGCTGTTTTTT.

The chain joins TRBV20-1 to TRBJ2-5; D gene ambiguous. Deletions cut 5 bases from V and 5 bases from J, with 6 bases between. This CDR3 comprises 10 residues. In germline, CDR1 is DFQATT, CDR2 SNEGSKA (reference sequence). The CDR3 loop is CSAPRETQYF. In DNA form, the CDR3 reads TGCAGTGCTCCGAGGGAGACCCAGTACTTC.

This clone was detected only once. V gene TRBV7-9 combines with J gene TRBJ2-4; D is uncertain. Looked up from germline, CDR1 is SEHNR and CDR2 is FQNEAQ (reference sequence). The CDR3 covers 13 residues. The ends were cut back, 1 base at V and 8 bases at J, with 9 bases in the middle. This CDR3 is CASSLDVGHIQYF. In DNA form, the CDR3 reads TGTGCCAGCAGCTTAGATGTCGGCCACATTCAGTACTTC.

V usage is TRBV5-1 and J usage is TRBJ2-5; D not resolved. With 3 bases removed from V and 3 bases from J, the gap between germline ends came to 12 bases. This CDR3 has 14 residues. Germline lookup yields CDR1 SGHRS and CDR2 YFSETQ. As DNA, the CDR3 is TGCGCCAGCAGCTCCGGGTCAAACAAAGAGACCCAGTACTTC. Protein sequence: CASSSGSNKETQYF.

The genes are TRBV6-5 and TRBJ2-5; TRBD1 is a possible D gene (6 bases). V lost 2 bases, J lost 7 bases, and 17 bases lay in between. This CDR3 has 15 residues. CDR1 is MNHEY, CDR2 SVGAGI, per germline. CDR3 sequence: CASSYPKGTMWTQYF. The CDR3 coding sequence is TGTGCCAGCAGTTACCCGAAAGGGACAATGTGGACCCAGTACTTC.

This clone turned up a few times. The chain is built from TRBV6-5 and TRBJ1-2; the match to TRBD1 covers 7 bases. CDR3 length: 13 residues. V was pared by 5 bases and J by 4 bases, with 4 bases of the junction left unmatched. Germline V lookup: CDR1 MNHEY, CDR2 SVGAGI. For the CDR3, the DNA is TGTGCCAGCAGTCGGACAGGCTTCTATGGCTACACCTTC. Amino acid sequence: CASSRTGFYGYTF.

This chain links TRBV20-1 with TRBJ2-1; perhaps TRBD2 as D (5 bases). Trimming removed 3 bases from V and 8 bases from J, with 8 bases in between. CDR3 length equals 11 residues. Germline V gene lookup returns CDR1 DFQATT and CDR2 SNEGSKA (reference sequence). CDR3: CSASNSDEQFF. In DNA, the CDR3 is TGCAGTGCTAGTAATAGCGATGAGCAGTTCTTC.

V and J are TRBV7-2 and TRBJ2-1; 8 bases fit TRBD1. V was pared by 5 bases and J by 4 bases, with 7 bases of the junction left unmatched. The CDR3 loop spans 15 amino acids. Per germline, CDR1 SGHTA and CDR2 FQGNSA. The DNA for the CDR3 is TGTGCCAGCAGCCGAGGAGGGACAGGTTACAATGAGCAGTTCTTC. It specifies CASSRGGTGYNEQFF.

The chain is built from TRBV18 and TRBJ2-1; TRBD2 matches at 8 bases. V was clipped by 3 bases and J by 8 bases; unmatched bases: 9. Germline lookup yields CDR1 KGHSH and CDR2 LQKENI. CDR3 length equals 15 residues. The CDR3 DNA reads as TGTGCCAGCTCACCTACCGGGACTAGTGGGCATGAGCAGTTCTTC. Its protein product is CASSPTGTSGHEQFF.

The rearrangement links TRBV5-1 to TRBJ2-1; 13 nucleotides line up with TRBD2. Germline CDR1 is SGHRS and CDR2 is YFSETQ. The CDR3 contains 16 residues. The V and J ends lost 0 bases and 6 bases, in that order; junction bases with no gene match: 3. In DNA, the CDR3 is TGCGCCAGCAGCTTGGCGGGACTAGCGGGACTCAATGAGCAGTTCTTC. Translation gives CASSLAGLAGLNEQFF. Drawing the rest from reference TRBV5-1 and TRBJ2-1, the complete variable domain is KAGVTQTPRYLIKTRGQQVTLSCSPISGHRSVSWYQQTPGQGLQFLFEYFSETQRNKGNFPGRFSGRQFSNSRSEMNVSTLELGDSALYLCASSLAGLAGLNEQFFGPGTRLTVL.

In this sample, this clone turned up a few times. The chain carries TRBV2 and TRBJ2-1; 8 bases match TRBD1. This CDR3 has 17 residues. The ends lost 4 bases at V and 6 bases at J; junction bases unmatched: 14. Germline V lookup: CDR1 SNHLY, CDR2 FYNNEI. This CDR3 reads CASSANTRGRGVNEQFF. DNA for the CDR3: TGTGCCAGCAGTGCCAATACCAGGGGGCGCGGAGTCAATGAGCAGTTCTTC.

The rearrangement links TRBV7-3 to TRBJ2-7, with TRBD1 matching 10 bases. J gave up 6 bases and V 2 bases, and 7 bases lay outside the gene matches. The germline CDR1 and CDR2 sequences are SGHTA and FQGTGA. The CDR3 runs to 15 residues. CDR3 amino acids: CASSLLGQGLSEQYF. The CDR3 bases are TGTGCCAGCAGCTTACTGGGACAGGGGTTAAGCGAGCAGTACTTC.

This clone has a count of ten or more. V is TRBV10-3 and J is TRBJ1-3; D gene uncertain. V was cut by 7 bases and J by 0 bases, with 7 bases left in between. Germline V gene data show CDR1 as ENHRY and CDR2 as SYGVKD. This CDR3 is 13 amino acids long. The CDR3 sequence is CAITQDSGNTIYF. CDR3 bases: TGTGCCATCACCCAGGACTCTGGAAACACCATATATTTT.

The chain carries TRBV15 and TRBJ2-5, with 9 positions matching TRBD1. The J segment lost 13 bases and the V segment lost 5 bases, leaving 23 bases of the junction unmatched. Per the germline V gene, CDR1 is LNHNV and CDR2 is YYDKDF (reference sequence). This CDR3 has 17 amino acids. The CDR3 reads CATSLYSTGTGFLPPYF. CDR3 DNA: TGTGCCACCAGCCTTTACTCTACCGGGACAGGGTTTCTTCCTCCGTACTTC.

This clone was counted between two and nine times. The identical CDR3 is also encoded by other nucleotide sequences in the sample. This rearrangement joins TRBV4-1 to TRBJ2-1; 10 bases line up with TRBD2. This CDR3 is 16 amino acids long. Germline trimming cut 1 base from V and 3 bases from J; bases unmatched to any gene: 3. The germline CDR1 and CDR2 sequences are MGHRA and YSYEKL. The CDR3 DNA reads TGCGCCAGCAGCCAAGCTCTAGCGGGAGTCTACAATGAGCAGTTCTTC. Translating gives CASSQALAGVYNEQFF.

The gene calls are TRBV30 and TRBJ1-5, with 8 bases lining up with TRBD1. Germline trimming cut 0 bases from V and 5 bases from J; bases unmatched to any gene: 0. Germline V gene lookup returns CDR1 GTSNPN and CDR2 SVGIG (reference sequence). The CDR3 runs to 13 residues. CDR3 in DNA: TGTGCCTGGAGTGTCAGGGGGCATCAGCCCCAGCATTTT. Protein: CAWSVRGHQPQHF.

This clone occurred a few times. The chain carries TRBV6-6 and TRBJ2-5, with 7 bases identical to TRBD2. The V gene's germline CDR1 is MNHNY and CDR2 SVGAGI (reference sequence). The CDR3 sequence is 14 residues long. The CDR3 protein is CASSPPPGGETQYF. In DNA form, the CDR3 reads TGTGCAAGCTCACCCCCGCCCGGGGGGGAGACCCAGTACTTC.

The chain uses TRBV2 and TRBJ2-2; no reliable D call. Per germline, CDR1 SNHLY and CDR2 FYNNEI. V lost 6 bases to trimming and J lost 4 bases, with 9 bases between them. The CDR3 has 13 amino acids. The CDR3 nucleotides are TGTGCCAGCAGCCTTTTAGGCACCGGGGAGCTGTTTTTT. This gives the protein CASSLLGTGELFF. Supplemented by reference TRBV2 and TRBJ2-2, the full variable domain reads EPEVTQTPSHQVTQMGQEVILRCVPISNHLYFYWYRQILGQKVEFLVSFYNNEISEKSEIFDDQFSVERPDGSNFTLKIRSTKLEDSAMYFCASSLLGTGELFFGEGSRLTVL.

This clone was counted between two and nine times. The rearrangement uses TRBV6-5 and TRBJ2-7, with D unclear. CDR1 MNHEY and CDR2 SVGAGI come from the germline V gene. Deletions cut 6 bases from V and 0 bases from J, with 12 bases between. This CDR3 comprises 14 residues. CDR3 sequence: CASRTPGPSYEQYF. DNA for the CDR3: TGTGCCAGCAGGACTCCCGGGCCCTCCTACGAGCAGTACTTC.

The chain couples TRBV27 to TRBJ2-1; TRBD2 might be the D (7 bases). Trimming took 5 bases from V and 3 from J, leaving 23 bases between them. The CDR3 is 18 residues long. The germline CDR1 and CDR2 sequences are MNHEY and SMNVEV (reference sequence). The CDR3 nucleotides read TGTGCCAGCAGTCCCCCCCCCGCGGGGGCAATAGGCTACAATGAGCAGTTCTTC. This gives the protein CASSPPPAGAIGYNEQFF.

This clone came up a few times. V and J are TRBV30 and TRBJ2-7, with D tentatively TRBD1 or TRBD2 (5 bases each). The CDR3 loop spans 13 amino acids. CDR1 is GTSNPN and CDR2 is SVGIG in the germline V gene (reference sequence). V lost 6 bases and J lost 4, with 16 bases in between. In DNA, the CDR3 is TGTGCCTGCCGAGGTCCGGGACCGTACGAGCAGTACTTC. Translated: CACRGPGPYEQYF.

There are a few counts of this clone. The V call is TRBV15, the J call TRBJ1-5, with no clear D. The germline V and J ends were trimmed by 3 bases and 5 bases, with 17 bases remaining between them. The CDR3 consists of 16 residues. The germline gives CDR1 LNHNV, CDR2 YYDKDF (reference sequence). Here the CDR3 reads CATSSKGTFRDQPQHF. The CDR3 DNA is TGTGCCACCAGCAGTAAGGGCACCTTTAGGGATCAGCCCCAGCATTTT.

This clone has more than one count but fewer than ten. This chain uses TRBV9 with TRBJ2-7; TRBD1 is a possible D gene (6 bases). V lost 0 bases and J 5 bases, leaving 9 bases between the germline ends. Germline assignment: CDR1 SGDLS and CDR2 YYNGEE. This CDR3 is built from 13 residues. CDR3 residues: CASSVGTVHEQYF. In DNA, the CDR3 is TGTGCCAGCAGCGTAGGGACAGTCCACGAGCAGTACTTC.

The chain uses TRBV5-4 and TRBJ2-7; TRBD2 matches 7 bases. CDR1 and CDR2 from the germline V gene are SGHNT and YYREEE (reference sequence). V dropped 0 bases and J dropped 4; count of bases not matched to a gene: 7. The length of the CDR3 is 15 residues. The CDR3 protein is CASSLAGLGRYEQYF. The CDR3, as DNA: TGTGCCAGCAGCTTGGCAGGACTAGGTCGATACGAGCAGTACTTC.